Detailed here is one TCR beta chain. Its antigen is currently unknown. The sample belongs to a study of T cell responses to AZD1222 COVID-19 vaccine. Overall study results and limits: Rises in breadth and depth of Spike-specific TCRs came after two AZD1222 doses. In the spike-specific TCR repertoire, nearly half reportedly target unmutated variant regions.

Generated by immunoSEQ multiplex PCR, the TCRdb table keeps only in-frame clones and is missing some. This table has 110,000 to 150,000 clones, 85% to 90% appearing once. The length of the CDR3 is 15 residues. Germline-derived CDR1 and CDR2 are SGHRS and YFSETQ. With 5 bases removed from V and 2 bases from J, the gap between germline ends came to 16 bases. This sequence was found in an adult in good health. J is TRBJ1-1 and V is TRBV5-1, with D possibly TRBD1 on 5 matching bases. The sample was peripheral blood, taken on day 0 of AZD1222 vaccination. The CDR3 here is CASSFREDTNTEAFF. CDR3 in DNA: TGCGCCAGCAGTTTCCGAGAGGACACTAACACTGAAGCTTTCTTT.